Listed here are 13 T cell receptor beta chains from one sample, sequenced in a study of blood T cell repertoires in COVID-19. Sequencing used immunoSEQ multiplex PCR; TCRdb keeps in-frame clones, though not all of them. The data hold 70,000 or so clones, with under 95% observed a single time. What was sequenced was peripheral blood. Receptor source: a human donor in a cohort sampled during active COVID-19.

The CDR3 DNA is TGTGCCAGCAGCGTGACAGGGTTCTCTGGGGCCAACGTCCTGACTTTC. Translation: CASSVTGFSGANVLTF. J is TRBJ2-6 and V is TRBV9; 7 nucleotides align to TRBD1. Germline CDR1 is SGDLS and CDR2 is YYNGEE. CDR3 length: 16 residues. The J segment lost 0 bases and the V segment lost 2 bases, leaving 2 bases of the junction unmatched.

The chain is built from TRBV30 and TRBJ2-7; a weak D match, TRBD1 (5 bases). The germline V and J ends were trimmed by 3 bases and 2 bases, with 8 bases remaining between them. CDR1 and CDR2 from the germline V gene are GTSNPN and SVGIG (reference sequence). The CDR3 is 12 residues long. The CDR3, as DNA: TGTGCCTGGAGAGGGGTTACCTACGAGCAGTACTTC. Encoded protein: CAWRGVTYEQYF.

The V gene is TRBV19, the J gene TRBJ2-7; 9 bases are shared with TRBD2. The CDR3 runs 15 residues. V gave up 3 bases and J gave up 3 bases; unmatched junction bases: 6. CDR1 is LNHDA, CDR2 SQIVND, per germline (reference sequence). The CDR3 DNA reads as TGTGCCAGTAGTATTGTGGCGGGGGGGGTCTACGAGCAGTACTTC. Encoded protein: CASSIVAGGVYEQYF.

CDR3 region: CASSPAGGATEAFF. The CDR3 nucleotides are TGTGCCAGCAGCCCCGCGGGGGGGGCCACTGAAGCTTTCTTT. The gene calls are TRBV11-2 and TRBJ1-1, with D possibly TRBD1 on 6 matching bases. Germline V CDR1 and CDR2: SGHAT, FQNNGV. The CDR3 consists of 14 residues. Deletions cut 5 bases from V and 4 bases from J, with 14 bases between.

The V and J genes are TRBV11-2 and TRBJ1-6, with 7 positions matching TRBD1. V lost 6 bases, J lost 4 bases, and 9 bases stayed unmatched. Germline V gene lookup returns CDR1 SGHAT and CDR2 FQNNGV. The CDR3 loop spans 16 amino acids. The CDR3 loop reads CASRPIGTVYNSPLHF. CDR3 sequence (DNA): TGTGCCAGCAGACCTATAGGGACAGTTTATAATTCACCCCTCCACTTT.

J is TRBJ1-4 and V is TRBV5-6; TRBD1 agrees at 8 bases. There are 14 residues in the CDR3. V was pared by 0 bases and J by 5 bases, with 0 bases of the junction left unmatched. Germline CDR1 reads SGHDT; CDR2 reads YYEEEE. CDR3 residues: CASSLGTGNEKLFF. CDR3 coding DNA: TGTGCCAGCAGCTTGGGGACAGGGAATGAAAAACTGTTTTTT.

V usage is TRBV9 and J usage is TRBJ2-7; TRBD1 agrees at 7 bases. V lost 3 bases to trimming and J lost 6 bases; unmatched junction nucleotides: 9. CDR3 length equals 14 residues. The V gene's germline CDR1 is SGDLS and CDR2 YYNGEE. The CDR3 is CASSGRQGQGEQYF. DNA for the CDR3: TGTGCCAGCAGCGGACGACAGGGTCAAGGCGAGCAGTACTTC.

The chain uses TRBV20-1 and TRBJ1-6; D gene unclear. V dropped 3 bases and J dropped 8 bases, with 11 bases sitting between them. Germline lookup yields CDR1 DFQATT and CDR2 SNEGSKA (reference sequence). The length of the CDR3 is 13 residues. CDR3 sequence reads: CSASSPEDSPLHF. CDR3 DNA sequence: TGCAGTGCTAGTTCCCCCGAGGATTCACCCCTCCACTTT.

The rearrangement uses TRBV4-1 and TRBJ2-1; D might be TRBD2 (6 bases). Deletions cut 2 bases from V and 7 bases from J, with 12 bases between. The CDR3 totals 14 residues. CDR1 and CDR2 from the germline V gene are MGHRA and YSYEKL. CDR3 in DNA: TGCGCCAGCAGCCAACCCTCAGGGAGGAATGAGCAGTTCTTC. Protein: CASSQPSGRNEQFF.

The chain couples TRBV2 to TRBJ1-2; D perhaps matches TRBD1 (5 bases). The CDR3 contains 15 residues. Germline lookup yields CDR1 SNHLY and CDR2 FYNNEI. Trimming took 3 bases from V and 7 from J, leaving 18 bases between them. The CDR3 is CASSDSLPGMGGYTF. CDR3 sequence (DNA): TGTGCCAGCAGTGACTCTCTCCCAGGGATGGGTGGCTACACCTTC.

This chain joins TRBV3-1 (or the pseudogene TRBV3-2) and TRBJ1-2; D may be TRBD1 (5 bases). The CDR3 extends over 16 amino acids. Germline CDR1 is LGHDT and CDR2 is YNNKEL (reference sequence). Deletions cut 3 bases from V and 7 bases from J, with 21 bases between. The chain's CDR3 is CASSQGGFGGESGYTF. CDR3 nucleotides: TGTGCCAGCAGCCAGGGAGGTTTCGGGGGAGAAAGTGGCTACACCTTC.

The rearrangement uses TRBV9 and TRBJ1-2; the D gene is possibly TRBD1 (6 bases). The germline V gene encodes CDR1 SGDLS and CDR2 YYNGEE. Trimming removed 3 bases from V and 4 bases from J, with 13 bases in between. CDR3 length: 14 residues. The CDR3 DNA reads TGTGCCAGCAGCGCCCGGACAGCCCCCTATGGCTACACCTTC. Its translation is CASSARTAPYGYTF. The whole variable domain, remainder taken from reference TRBV9 and TRBJ1-2, is DSGVTQTPKHLITATGQRVTLRCSPRSGDLSVYWYQQSLDQGLQFLIQYYNGEERAKGNILERFSAQQFPDLHSELNLSSLELGDSALYFCASSARTAPYGYTFGSGTRLTVV.

By sample share, this clone is medium-sized (0.01 to 0.1%). The chain has TRBV11-2 and TRBJ1-6; no definite D call. CDR3 length: 15 amino acids. V was cut by 0 bases and J by 6 bases, with 9 bases left in between. Germline V lookup: CDR1 SGHAT, CDR2 FQNNGV. The CDR3 DNA reads TGTGCCAGCAGCTTAGATCGTACAGTTAATTCACCCCTCCACTTT. This encodes CASSLDRTVNSPLHF.